Listed below are T cell receptor beta chains from one sample, sequenced in a study of T cell repertoires and Cas9 in healthy adults. The repertoire was sequenced with immunoSEQ multiplex PCR; TCRdb's copy has only in-frame clones and lacks some. The table includes some 14,000 clones, roughly nine tenths detected once. Sequenced sample: Tregs (CD4+, CD25+, CD127-, CD137-, CD154-) from PBMCs; culture status not recorded. The receptor set was obtained from a human donor in good health. Both conserved end residues are part of each CDR3. A D gene is named only where the DNA matches it firmly. Size values are once, few and many counts, or a class for expanded clones, and some rows have none.

-	TRBJ1-5	TRBV19	-	CASSIGHSNQPQHF	TGTGCCAGTAGTATAGGGCATAGCAATCAGCCCCAGCATTTT
-	TRBJ2-1	TRBV6-1	-	CASSSRGMRNEQFF	TGTGCCAGCAGTTCGCGGGGTATGAGGAATGAGCAGTTCTTC
TRBD1	TRBJ1-2	TRBV4-1	-	CASSQGPRGGYGYTF	TGCGCCAGCAGCCAAGGGCCCAGGGGGGGCTATGGCTACACCTTC
-	TRBJ2-7	TRBV6-1	once	CASRRDGLTYEQYF	TGTGCCAGCAGGAGGGACGGGCTCACCTACGAGCAGTACTTC
TRBD2	TRBJ2-5	TRBV27	few	CASSKNRGLNSRYQETQYF	TGTGCCAGCAGCAAAAACCGGGGACTAAACTCCCGGTATCAAGAGACCCAGTACTTC
-	TRBJ2-2	TRBV7-6	-	CASSLSGGTGELFF	TGTGCCAGCAGCCTCTCCGGAGGCACCGGGGAGCTGTTTTTT
TRBD2	TRBJ2-1	TRBV11-2	-	CASSLPLGGYEQFF	TGTGCCAGCAGCTTACCGCTCGGGGGGTATGAGCAGTTCTTC
TRBD2	TRBJ2-5	TRBV6-1	-	CAAQRGQETQYF	TGTGCCGCCCAGCGGGGCCAAGAGACCCAGTACTTC
TRBD2	TRBJ2-5	TRBV14	-	CASSQDGLAVQETQYF	TGTGCCAGCAGCCAAGACGGACTAGCGGTACAAGAGACCCAGTACTTC
-	TRBJ1-4	TRBV28	once	CASTRWTGEKLFF	TGTGCCAGCACCCGATGGACGGGGGAAAAACTGTTTTTT
-	TRBJ1-6	TRBV9	-	CASSASGGPLHF	TGTGCCAGCAGCGCCTCGGGTGGACCCCTCCACTTT
-	TRBJ2-1	TRBV6-1	once	CASSEFRGGKQFF	TGTGCCAGCAGTGAATTCAGGGGTGGCAAGCAGTTCTTC
-	TRBJ1-1	TRBV4-1	-	CASSRYRKTNTEAFF	TGCGCCAGCAGCCGTTACAGGAAGACGAACACTGAAGCTTTCTTT
-	TRBJ2-7	TRBV6-5	-	CASRIGQFYEQYF	TGTGCCAGCAGGATAGGACAGTTTTACGAGCAGTACTTC
-	TRBJ1-1	TRBV19	-	CASSTQMGTEAFF	TGTGCCAGTAGTACCCAAATGGGCACTGAAGCTTTCTTT
-	TRBJ1-2	TRBV6-6	-	CASTQTGTNYGYTF	TGTGCCAGCACTCAGACGGGAACTAACTATGGCTACACCTTC
-	TRBJ2-5	TRBV6-5	-	CASSRIQETQYF	TGTGCCAGCAGCCGAATACAAGAGACCCAGTACTTC
-	TRBJ1-4	TRBV18	-	CASSPDLGGVGKLFF	TGTGCCAGCTCACCAGATCTGGGGGGCGTGGGGAAACTGTTTTTT
-	TRBJ2-7	TRBV5-4	-	CASSQGAHGSYEQYF	TGTGCCAGCAGCCAAGGGGCCCACGGCTCCTACGAGCAGTACTTC
-	TRBJ2-3	TRBV4-2	-	CASSLIAEGGAFNTDTQYF	TGTGCCAGCAGCCTGATAGCTGAGGGGGGGGCCTTTAACACAGATACGCAGTATTTT
-	TRBJ2-2	TRBV2	-	CASRLTGTNTGELFF	TGTGCCAGCAGGCTAACAGGGACGAACACCGGGGAGCTGTTTTTT
-	TRBJ2-1	TRBV7-9	-	CASSLVRGTKEGNEQFF	TGTGCCAGCAGCTTAGTGAGGGGGACTAAAGAGGGCAATGAGCAGTTCTTC
-	TRBJ2-3	TRBV12-5	-	CASGFTPGRRLMGTDTQYF	TGTGCTAGTGGTTTCACCCCGGGACGCCGACTTATGGGAACAGATACGCAGTATTTT
-	TRBJ1-5	TRBV18	-	CASSPRAIMGSQPQHF	TGTGCCAGCTCACCGCGGGCGATCATGGGAAGTCAGCCCCAGCATTTT
-	TRBJ1-1	TRBV2	-	CASSDRRNTEAFF	TGTGCCAGCAGTGATAGGAGGAACACTGAAGCTTTCTTT
-	TRBJ2-1	TRBV6-5	once	CASTRDGGVRNEQFF	TGTGCCAGCACGCGGGATGGGGGAGTTCGCAATGAGCAGTTCTTC
-	TRBJ2-3	TRBV6-1	-	CASSESGPHTGDTQYF	TGTGCCAGCAGTGAATCTGGCCCCCACACTGGGGATACGCAGTATTTT